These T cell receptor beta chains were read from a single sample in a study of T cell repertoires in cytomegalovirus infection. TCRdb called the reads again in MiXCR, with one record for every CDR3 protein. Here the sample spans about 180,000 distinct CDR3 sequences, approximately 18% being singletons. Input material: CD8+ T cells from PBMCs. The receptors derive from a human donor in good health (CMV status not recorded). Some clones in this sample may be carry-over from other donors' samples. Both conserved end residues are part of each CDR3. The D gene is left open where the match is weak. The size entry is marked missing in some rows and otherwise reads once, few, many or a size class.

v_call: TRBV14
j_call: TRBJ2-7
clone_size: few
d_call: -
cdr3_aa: CASSQRRGEQYF
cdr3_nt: TGTGCCAGCAGCCAACGGAGGGGCGAGCAGTACTTC

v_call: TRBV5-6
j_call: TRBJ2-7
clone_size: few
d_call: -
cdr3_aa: CASSPWGFYYEQYF
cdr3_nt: TGTGCCAGCAGCCCGTGGGGTTTTTACTACGAGCAGTACTTC

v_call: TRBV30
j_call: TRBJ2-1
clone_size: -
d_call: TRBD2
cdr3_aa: CAWSAASGPYNEQFF
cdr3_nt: TGTGCCTGGAGTGCCGCTAGCGGTCCCTACAATGAGCAGTTCTTC

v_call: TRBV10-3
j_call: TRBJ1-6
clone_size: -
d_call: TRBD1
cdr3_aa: CAISESLQGEGSPLHF
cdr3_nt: TGTGCCATCAGTGAGTCGCTACAGGGGGAAGGATCACCCCTCCACTTT

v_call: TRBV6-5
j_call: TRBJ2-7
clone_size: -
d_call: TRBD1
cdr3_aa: CASSYSRTGTGGLEQYF
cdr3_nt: TGTGCCAGCAGTTACTCCCGAACCGGGACAGGGGGCCTCGAGCAGTACTTC

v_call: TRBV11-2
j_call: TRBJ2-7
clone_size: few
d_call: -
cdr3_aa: CASSLILGGYEQYF
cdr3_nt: TGTGCCAGCAGCTTAATACTGGGAGGCTACGAGCAGTACTTC

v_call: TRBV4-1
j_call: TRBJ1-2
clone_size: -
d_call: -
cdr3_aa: CASSQDVATGYTF
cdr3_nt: TGCGCCAGCAGCCAAGATGTAGCTACTGGCTACACCTTC

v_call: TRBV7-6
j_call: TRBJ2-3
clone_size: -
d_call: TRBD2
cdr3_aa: CASSLVLAGAGDTQYF
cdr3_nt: TGTGCCAGCAGCTTAGTGCTAGCGGGGGCCGGAGATACGCAGTATTTT

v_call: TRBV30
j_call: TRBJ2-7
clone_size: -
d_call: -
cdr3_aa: CAWSVQGINYEQYF
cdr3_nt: TGTGCCTGGAGTGTACAGGGAATTAACTACGAGCAGTACTTC

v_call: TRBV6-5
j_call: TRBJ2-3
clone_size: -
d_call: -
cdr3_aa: CASSLPPVGDSGTDTQYF
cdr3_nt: TGTGCCAGCAGTCTACCTCCAGTCGGGGATTCCGGAACAGATACGCAGTATTTT

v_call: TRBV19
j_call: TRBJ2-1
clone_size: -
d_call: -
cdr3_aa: CASSYGGAYNEQFF
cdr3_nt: TGTGCCAGTAGTTACGGGGGCGCCTACAATGAGCAGTTCTTC

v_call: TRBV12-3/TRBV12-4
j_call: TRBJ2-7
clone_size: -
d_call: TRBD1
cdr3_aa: CASSPQGYSYEQYF
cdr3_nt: TGTGCCAGCAGCCCACAGGGGTACTCCTACGAGCAGTACTTC

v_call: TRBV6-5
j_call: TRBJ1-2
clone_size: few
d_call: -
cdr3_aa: CASSNLNSYGYTF
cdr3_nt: TGTGCCAGCAGTAACCTAAACAGCTATGGCTACACCTTC

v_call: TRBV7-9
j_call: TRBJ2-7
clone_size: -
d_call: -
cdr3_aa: CASSFPDRTSYEQYF
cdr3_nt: TGTGCCAGCAGCTTCCCTGACCGTACCTCCTACGAGCAGTACTTC

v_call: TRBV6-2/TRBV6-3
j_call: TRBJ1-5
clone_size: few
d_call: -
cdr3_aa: CASSYVRDSENQPQHF
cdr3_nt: TGTGCCAGCAGTTACGTCCGGGACTCAGAAAATCAGCCCCAGCATTTT

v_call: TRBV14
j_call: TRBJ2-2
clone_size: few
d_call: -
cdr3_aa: CASSQDGVHTGELFF
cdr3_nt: TGTGCCAGCAGCCAAGATGGAGTTCACACCGGGGAGCTGTTTTTT

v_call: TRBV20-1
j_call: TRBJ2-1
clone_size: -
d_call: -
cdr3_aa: CSARDRLWLRRDEQFF
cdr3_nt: TGCAGTGCTAGAGATCGATTATGGCTTAGAAGGGATGAGCAGTTCTTC

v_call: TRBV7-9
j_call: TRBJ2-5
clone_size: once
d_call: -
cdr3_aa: CASSPGHWEETQYF
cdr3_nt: TGTGCCAGCAGCCCAGGACATTGGGAGGAGACCCAGTACTTC

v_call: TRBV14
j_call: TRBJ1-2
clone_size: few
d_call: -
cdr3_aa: CASSLMTGANYGYTF
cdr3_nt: TGTGCCAGCAGCCTAATGACAGGTGCAAACTATGGCTACACCTTC

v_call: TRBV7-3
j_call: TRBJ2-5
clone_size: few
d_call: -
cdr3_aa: CASSLGNNQETQYF
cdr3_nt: TGTGCCAGCAGCCTGGGGAATAACCAAGAGACCCAGTACTTC

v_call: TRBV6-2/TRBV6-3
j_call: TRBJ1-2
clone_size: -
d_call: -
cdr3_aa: CASSYVPGEKDGYTF
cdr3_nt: TGTGCCAGCAGTTACGTACCAGGGGAAAAGGATGGCTACACCTTT

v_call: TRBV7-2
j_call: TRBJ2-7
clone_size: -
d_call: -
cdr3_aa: CASSLGRTSYEQYF
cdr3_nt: TGTGCCAGCAGCTTGGGGAGAACCTCCTACGAGCAGTACTTC

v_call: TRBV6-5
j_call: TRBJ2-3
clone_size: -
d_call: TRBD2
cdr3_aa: CASSYPIAGGSTDTQYF
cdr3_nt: TGTGCCAGCAGTTACCCGATAGCGGGGGGAAGCACAGATACGCAGTATTTT

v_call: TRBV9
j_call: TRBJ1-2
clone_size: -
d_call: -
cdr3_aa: CASSGSGLLRNGYTF
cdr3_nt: TGTGCCAGCAGCGGATCGGGACTCTTGAGGAATGGCTACACCTTC

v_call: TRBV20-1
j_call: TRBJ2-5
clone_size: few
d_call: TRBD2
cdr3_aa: CSASPLYTSGGAETQYF
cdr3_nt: TGCAGTGCTTCCCCCCTCTATACTAGCGGGGGAGCAGAGACCCAGTACTTC

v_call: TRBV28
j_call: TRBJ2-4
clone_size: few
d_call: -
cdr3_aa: CASSGNVAGEAKNIQYF
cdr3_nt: TGTGCCAGCAGCGGCAATGTGGCAGGGGAAGCCAAAAACATTCAGTACTTC

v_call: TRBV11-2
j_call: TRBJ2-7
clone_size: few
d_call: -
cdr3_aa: CASSLTSGGRYYEQYF
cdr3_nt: TGTGCCAGCAGCTTAACCTCGGGGGGCAGGTATTACGAGCAGTACTTC

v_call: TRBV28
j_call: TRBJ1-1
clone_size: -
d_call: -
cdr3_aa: CASSPHWTATPNTEAFF
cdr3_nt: TGTGCCAGCAGTCCCCACTGGACAGCGACCCCGAACACTGAAGCTTTCTTT

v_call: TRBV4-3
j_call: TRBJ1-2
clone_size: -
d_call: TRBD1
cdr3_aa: CASSRTGQGARSEGYTF
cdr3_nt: TGCGCCAGCAGCCGTACTGGACAGGGGGCGAGGAGTGAAGGCTACACCTTC

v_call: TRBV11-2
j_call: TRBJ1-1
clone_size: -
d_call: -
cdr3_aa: CASSFGRTKNTEAFF
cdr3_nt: TGTGCCAGCAGCTTTGGACGGACCAAGAACACTGAAGCTTTCTTT

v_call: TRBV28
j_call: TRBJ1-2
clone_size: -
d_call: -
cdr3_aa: CASSPSGGAGYGYTF
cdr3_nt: TGTGCCAGCAGTCCCTCCGGGGGCGCCGGCTATGGCTACACCTTC

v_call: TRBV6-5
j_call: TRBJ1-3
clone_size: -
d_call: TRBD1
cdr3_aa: CASSYGTGVPIYF
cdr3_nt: TGTGCCAGCAGTTACGGGACAGGGGTCCCCATATATTTT

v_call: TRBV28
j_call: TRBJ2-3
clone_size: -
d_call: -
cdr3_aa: CASSLKDTQYF
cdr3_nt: TGTGCCAGCAGTTTAAAAGATACGCAGTATTTT

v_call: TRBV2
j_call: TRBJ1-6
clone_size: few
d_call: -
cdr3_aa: CASSDPNSPLHF
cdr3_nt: TGTGCCAGCAGTGATCCGAATTCACCCCTCCACTTT

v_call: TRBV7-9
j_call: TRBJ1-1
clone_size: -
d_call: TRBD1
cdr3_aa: CASRRPGGAGMNTEAFF
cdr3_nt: TGTGCCAGCAGGCGACCAGGGGGTGCAGGAATGAACACTGAAGCTTTCTTT

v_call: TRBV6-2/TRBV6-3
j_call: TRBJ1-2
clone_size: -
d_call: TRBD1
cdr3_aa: CASTSPGQQYGYTF
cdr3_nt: TGTGCCAGCACTTCTCCGGGACAGCAATATGGCTACACCTTC

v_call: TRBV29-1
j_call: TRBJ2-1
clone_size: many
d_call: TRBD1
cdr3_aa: CSVEDPDRESYNEQFF
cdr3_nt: TGCAGCGTTGAAGATCCCGACAGGGAATCCTACAATGAGCAGTTCTTC

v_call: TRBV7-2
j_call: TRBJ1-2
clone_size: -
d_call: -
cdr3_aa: CASSLSILRSPDYGYTF
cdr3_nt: TGTGCCAGCAGCTTGTCTATACTCCGGAGCCCGGACTATGGCTACACCTTC

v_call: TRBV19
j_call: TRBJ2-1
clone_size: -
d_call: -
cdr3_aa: CASSMGMRNYNEQFF
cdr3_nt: TGTGCCAGTAGTATGGGGATGCGGAACTACAATGAGCAGTTCTTC

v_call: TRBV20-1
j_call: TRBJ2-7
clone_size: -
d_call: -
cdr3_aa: CSARGAGGSQAPREQYF
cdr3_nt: TGCAGTGCTAGAGGAGCAGGGGGGTCGCAGGCTCCTCGGGAGCAGTACTTC

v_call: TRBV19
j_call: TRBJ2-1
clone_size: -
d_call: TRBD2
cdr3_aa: CASTVAGGFYNEQFF
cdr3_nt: TGTGCCAGTACCGTAGCGGGGGGCTTCTACAATGAGCAGTTCTTC

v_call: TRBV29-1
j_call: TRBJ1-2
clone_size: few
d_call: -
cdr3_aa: CSVEVGAGYGYTF
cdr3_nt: TGCAGCGTGGAGGTGGGAGCGGGCTATGGCTACACCTTC

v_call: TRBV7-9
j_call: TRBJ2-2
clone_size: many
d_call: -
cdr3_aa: CASSLLGERNTGELFF
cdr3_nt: TGTGCCAGCAGCTTACTAGGGGAGCGGAACACCGGGGAGCTGTTTTTT

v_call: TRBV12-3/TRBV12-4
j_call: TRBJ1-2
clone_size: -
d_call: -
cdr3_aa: CASSYTGSYGYTF
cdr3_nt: TGTGCCAGCAGTTATACAGGGAGCTATGGCTACACCTTC

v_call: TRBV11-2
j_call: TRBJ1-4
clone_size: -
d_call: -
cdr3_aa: CASSPEGSNNEKLFF
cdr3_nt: TGTGCCAGCAGCCCCGAGGGGTCAAATAATGAAAAACTGTTTTTT

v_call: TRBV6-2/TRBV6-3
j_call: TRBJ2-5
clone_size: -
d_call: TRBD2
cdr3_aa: CASRVQRGGFWETQYF
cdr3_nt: TGTGCCAGCAGGGTCCAGCGGGGGGGATTTTGGGAGACCCAGTACTTC

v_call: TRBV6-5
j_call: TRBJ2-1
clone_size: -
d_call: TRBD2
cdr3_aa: CASSTSGLYNEQFF
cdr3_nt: TGTGCCAGCAGCACTAGCGGACTGTACAATGAGCAGTTCTTC

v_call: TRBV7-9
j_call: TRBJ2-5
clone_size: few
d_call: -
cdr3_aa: CASSTRVGETQYF
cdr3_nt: TGTGCCAGCAGCACCAGGGTAGGGGAGACCCAGTACTTC

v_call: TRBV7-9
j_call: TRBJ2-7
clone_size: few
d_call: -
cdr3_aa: CASSFRGGPAYEQYF
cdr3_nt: TGTGCCAGCAGCTTTAGGGGGGGCCCAGCCTACGAGCAGTACTTC

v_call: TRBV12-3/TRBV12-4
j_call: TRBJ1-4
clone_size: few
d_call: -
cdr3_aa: CASSFVEREKLFF
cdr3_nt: TGTGCCAGCAGTTTCGTGGAGCGGGAAAAACTGTTTTTT

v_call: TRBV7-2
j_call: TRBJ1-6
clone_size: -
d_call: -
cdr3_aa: CASSLAAGSNSPLHF
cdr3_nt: TGTGCCAGCAGCTTAGCGGCAGGGAGTAATTCACCCCTCCACTTT

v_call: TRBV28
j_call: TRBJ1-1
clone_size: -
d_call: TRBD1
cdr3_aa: CASSSHRGLSGTEAFF
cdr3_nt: TGTGCCAGCAGTTCGCACAGGGGGCTTTCCGGAACTGAAGCTTTCTTT

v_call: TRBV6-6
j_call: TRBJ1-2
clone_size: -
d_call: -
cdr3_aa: CASSYFLADGKGAYGYTF
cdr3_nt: TGTGCCAGCAGTTACTTCCTCGCTGACGGGAAAGGGGCCTATGGCTACACCTTC

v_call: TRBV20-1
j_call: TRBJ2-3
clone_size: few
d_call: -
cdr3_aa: CSAPGTGRNTDTQYF
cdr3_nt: TGCAGTGCCCCTGGCACAGGGAGGAACACAGATACGCAGTATTTT